The next 18 T cell receptor beta chains were all read from a single sample in a study of T cells in Graves' hyperthyroidism and ophthalmopathy. TCR beta CDR3 regions were amplified from RNA. RT-PCR in the first round (using the HTBI primer set) targeted the TCR CDR3. TCRdb reprocessed the multiplex PCR reads via MiXCR and lists one record per CDR3 protein. The sample consists of approximately 330,000 distinct CDR3 sequences, roughly 15% of them appearing once. The sequenced sample was blood. Source of these receptors: a woman in her thirties or forties with Graves' ophthalmopathy.

Points on this clonotype: Germline and junction disagree at one end, which may indicate a read error. V usage is TRBV11-2 and J usage is TRBJ1-5; perhaps TRBD1 as D (6 bases). Germline lookup yields CDR1 SGHAT and CDR2 FQNNGV. This CDR3 spans 18 amino acids. The CDR3 region has the DNA TGCGCCAGCAGCTTGGCTCGGATGGGACAACGGGCAAGACAGCCCCAGCATTTT. Its translation is CASSLARMGQRARQPQHF. The full variable domain, its missing parts supplied by reference TRBV11-2 and TRBJ1-5, is EAGVAQSPRYKIIEKRQSVAFWCNPISGHATLYWYQQILGQGPKLLIQFQNNGVVDDSQLPKDRFSAERLKGVDSTLKIQPAKLEDSAVYLCASSLARMGQRARQPQHFGDGTRLSIL.

This sequence joins TRBV20-1 and TRBJ2-5; maybe TRBD2 (5 bases). The CDR3 covers 14 residues. Trimming pared 3 bases from V and 2 bases from J, leaving 13 bases between. The germline V gene has CDR1 DFQATT and CDR2 SNEGSKA (reference sequence). The CDR3 sequence is CSARSRRGQETQYF. The CDR3 coding sequence is TGCAGTGCTAGGTCCCGGAGAGGGCAAGAGACCCAGTACTTC.

This clonotype was detected many times. The chain uses TRBV2 and TRBJ2-1; D possibly corresponds to TRBD2 (6 bases). The CDR3 runs 13 residues. V lost 8 bases and J lost 7, with 15 bases in between. Germline CDR1 reads SNHLY; CDR2 reads FYNNEI. CDR3 nucleotide sequence: TGTGCCAGCCGGGGGACTGGTGGGAATGAGCAGTTCTTC. This encodes CASRGTGGNEQFF.

CDR3 in DNA: TGTGCCAGCAGTTACTCAGCCAGCGGGGGACGAGGAGAGACCCAGTACTTC. It translates to CASSYSASGGRGETQYF. This chain joins TRBV6-2 or TRBV6-3 and TRBJ2-5; 8 bases line up with TRBD2. This CDR3 region has 17 residues. Germline assignment: CDR1 MNHEY and CDR2 SVGEGT. Trimming cost V 0 bases and J 4 bases; bases outside gene matches: 10.

In its sample, this clonotype was seen many times. The CDR3, as DNA: TGCAGCGTTGACGGGGAGGCGAACACTGAAGCTTTCTTT. Encoded protein: CSVDGEANTEAFF. This rearrangement joins TRBV29-1 to TRBJ1-1; D is uncertain. Looked up from germline, CDR1 is SQVTM and CDR2 is ANQGSEA. There are 13 residues in the CDR3. Deletions cut 3 bases from V and 1 base from J, with 9 bases between.

There are many counts of this clonotype. This sequence joins TRBV2 and TRBJ2-7; TRBD2 matches 12 bases. From germline, CDR1 is SNHLY and CDR2 FYNNEI. The CDR3 runs to 17 residues. V lost 6 bases to trimming and J lost 0 bases; unmatched junction nucleotides: 9. Written as DNA, the CDR3 is TGTGCCAGCAGCGGGAAAGGACTAGCGGGGAGCTCCTACGAGCAGTACTTC. Amino acids: CASSGKGLAGSSYEQYF.

The J gene is TRBJ2-1, the V gene TRBV6-1; D remains ambiguous. Germline V gene data show CDR1 as MNHNS and CDR2 as SASEGT. The CDR3 contains 13 residues. Between the trimmed V and J ends, which lost 8 bases and 8 bases, there was a span of 16 bases. In nucleotides, the CDR3 is TGTGCCAGCGCCCTACGGAGAAACGATGAGCAGTTCTTC. As protein: CASALRRNDEQFF.

This clonotype occurred many times. The CDR3 is CSARDRTGANYGYTF. CDR3 in DNA: TGCAGTGCTAGAGATCGAACAGGGGCTAACTATGGCTACACCTTC. This chain links TRBV20-1 with TRBJ1-2, with 7 bases identical to TRBD1. The length of the CDR3 is 15 residues. The V gene end was trimmed by 0 bases and the J gene end by 0 bases; junction bases not matched to a gene: 4. CDR1 is DFQATT and CDR2 is SNEGSKA in the germline V gene (reference sequence).

At least ten counts were recorded for this clonotype. The CDR3 region is CASSYGQSNQPQHF. CDR3 sequence (DNA): TGTGCCAGCAGTTACGGACAAAGCAATCAGCCCCAGCATTTT. The rearrangement joins TRBV6-5 to TRBJ1-5, with D tentatively TRBD1 (5 bases). Germline V gives CDR1 MNHEY, CDR2 SVGAGI. V lost 2 bases to trimming and J lost 1 base, with 6 bases between them. This CDR3 has 14 amino acids.

This clonotype was picked up a small number of times. The chain couples TRBV30 to TRBJ1-2; no clear D gene. The CDR3 sequence is 11 residues long. Trimming removed 5 bases at V and 8 bases at J, with 12 bases between. From germline, CDR1 is GTSNPN and CDR2 SVGIG (reference sequence). This CDR3 reads CAWGLWNGYTF. The CDR3, as DNA: TGTGCCTGGGGTTTATGGAACGGCTACACCTTC.

In this sample, this clonotype turned up many times. The rearrangement uses TRBV29-1 and TRBJ2-2, with D possibly being TRBD1 (5 bases). V lost 2 bases to trimming and J lost 6 bases, with 16 bases between them. The germline gives CDR1 SQVTM, CDR2 ANQGSEA. The length of the CDR3 is 15 residues. The CDR3 sequence is CSVEMGLRTPGELFF. CDR3 DNA sequence: TGCAGCGTTGAAATGGGGTTACGGACACCCGGGGAGCTGTTTTTT.

This clonotype was counted at least ten times. This chain connects TRBV20-1 to TRBJ1-1; the D is unclear. Trimming removed 6 bases at V and 0 bases at J, with 11 bases between. Germline assignment: CDR1 DFQATT and CDR2 SNEGSKA (reference sequence). The CDR3 is 13 residues long. The DNA for the CDR3 is TGCAGTGCCCCGCGTAGGGTGAACACTGAAGCTTTCTTT. Its translation: CSAPRRVNTEAFF.

Comments on this clonotype: This may arise from a read error, as a much more abundant clone is one base away. The chain combines TRBV27 with TRBJ1-6; possible D gene TRBD1, 5 bases. Germline values: CDR1 MNHEY, CDR2 SMNVEV (reference sequence). V was pared by 2 bases and J by 5 bases, with 10 bases between. This CDR3 is built from 15 residues. CDR3 in amino acids: CASSLNPGNNSPLHF. The CDR3 DNA reads TGTGCCAGCAGTTTAAACCCAGGGAATAATTCACCCCTCCACTTT.

Only a few counts were recorded for this clonotype. The chain has TRBV19 and TRBJ1-1; no firm D call. CDR1 is LNHDA, CDR2 SQIVND, per germline (reference sequence). Trimming removed 11 bases from V and 1 base from J, with 14 bases in between. The CDR3 length is 13 residues. The CDR3, as DNA: TGTGCCTCGTCGATCCTTGGGAACACTGAAGCTTTCTTT. Its translation is CASSILGNTEAFF.

This clonotype was detected ten times or more. The chain uses TRBV28 and TRBJ2-7; the D is unclear. V lost 1 base to trimming and J lost 0 bases, with 7 bases between them. The CDR3 extends over 14 amino acids. Germline CDR1 MDHEN, CDR2 SYDVKM. The CDR3 DNA reads as TGTGCCAGCAGTTTATTCCGCAACTCCTACGAGCAGTACTTC. This sequence encodes CASSLFRNSYEQYF. The whole variable domain, remainder taken from reference TRBV28 and TRBJ2-7, is DVKVTQSSRYLVKRTGEKVFLECVQDMDHENMFWYRQDPGLGLRLIYFSYDVKMKEKGDIPEGYSVSREKKERFSLILESASTNQTSMYLCASSLFRNSYEQYFGPGTRLTVT.

This clonotype was counted a few times. This rearrangement joins TRBV30 to TRBJ1-5, with unresolved D. Germline CDR1 and CDR2: GTSNPN and SVGIG (reference sequence). CDR3 length: 13 amino acids. The ends were cut back, 0 bases at V and 3 bases at J, with 6 bases in the middle. CDR3 nucleotide sequence: TGTGCCTGGAGTGTCAGGAACAATCAGCCCCAGCATTTT. Translated: CAWSVRNNQPQHF. The full variable domain, completed using reference TRBV30 and TRBJ1-5, is SQTIHQWPATLVQPVGSPLSLECTVEGTSNPNLYWYRQAAGRGLQLLFYSVGIGQISSEVPQNLSASRPQDRQFILSSKKLLLSDSGFYLCAWSVRNNQPQHFGDGTRLSIL.

This clonotype occurred a few times. CDR3 region: CATRPLAPGSQPQHF. DNA for the CDR3: TGTGCCACCCGCCCCCTCGCCCCGGGGAGTCAGCCCCAGCATTTT. This chain joins TRBV19 and TRBJ1-5; D is ambiguous. The germline V and J ends were trimmed by 10 bases and 6 bases, with 22 bases remaining between them. The CDR3 extends over 15 amino acids. From germline, CDR1 is LNHDA and CDR2 SQIVND (reference sequence). The full variable domain, rest sourced from reference TRBV19 and TRBJ1-5, is DGGITQSPKYLFRKEGQNVTLSCEQNLNHDAMYWYRQDPGQGLRLIYYSQIVNDFQKGDIAEGYSVSREKKESFPLTVTSAQKNPTAFYLCATRPLAPGSQPQHFGDGTRLSIL.

This sequence joins TRBV6-1 and TRBJ1-2; 7 nucleotides agree with TRBD1. The CDR3 is 15 amino acids. Losses at the gene ends were 4 bases for V and 4 bases for J; bases not matched to a gene: 9. Germline V gene sequence: CDR1 MNHNS, CDR2 SASEGT. The CDR3 DNA reads as TGTGCCAGCAGTGGGGGAAACAGGGGAACCTATGGCTACACCTTC. This sequence encodes CASSGGNRGTYGYTF.